These T cell receptor beta chains were read from a single sample in a study of blood T cell repertoires in COVID-19. Sequencing was performed with immunoSEQ multiplex PCR; in TCRdb, only in-frame clones are kept and a portion is missing. The table records about 250,000 clones, under 85% of them present only once. Sequences were obtained from peripheral blood. The source is a human donor with COVID-19, enrolled during active disease. The donor label of this sample is uncertain. Each CDR3 is given with its conserved first and last residue. D genes are given only for firm matches. Size is stated for part of the rows, as once, few or many counts, or as a class when the clone is expanded.

TRBJ1-1,TRBV7-9,few,14,TRBD1,TGTGCCAGCAGCTTTGACAGGGCGGGCACTGAAGCTTTCTTT,CASSFDRAGTEAFF
TRBJ1-6,TRBV5-1,-,16,TRBD1,TGCGCCAGCAGTTGGACAGGGAGCTCCTATAATTCACCCCTCCACTTT,CASSWTGSSYNSPLHF
TRBJ2-3,TRBV10-1,-,14,-,TGCGCCAGCCCCAAAACCCTGAAGCGACATACGCAGTATTTT,CASPKTLKRHTQYF
TRBJ1-1,TRBV5-8,-,14,-,TGTGCCAGCAGCTTGGGCCACAGGAACACTGAAGCTTTCTTT,CASSLGHRNTEAFF
TRBJ2-5,TRBV9,once,14,-,TGTGCCAGCAGCGTCGGTCCCGGAGGGGAGACCCAGTACTTC,CASSVGPGGETQYF
TRBJ1-2,TRBV29-1,-,13,-,TGCAGCGTTCCCACCACAGGGAACTATGGCTACACCTTC,CSVPTTGNYGYTF
TRBJ1-1,TRBV5-3,-,16,-,TGTGCCAGAAGCTATTTCCCCGGGTCCCTGAACACTGAAGCTTTCTTT,CARSYFPGSLNTEAFF
TRBJ1-1,TRBV6-2/TRBV6-3,-,14,-,TGTGCCAGCAGTTTAGACCCAGCGTACACTGAAGCTTTCTTT,CASSLDPAYTEAFF
TRBJ2-3,TRBV5-1,-,15,TRBD1,TGCGCCAGCAGCTCAGGACAGGGGAGGACAGATACGCAGTATTTT,CASSSGQGRTDTQYF
TRBJ2-7,TRBV28,-,18,-,TGTGCCAGCAGTTTCTATCTGATAGGAGCAACCCGAAGAGGGGAGCAGTACTTC,CASSFYLIGATRRGEQYF
TRBJ1-2,TRBV6-6,-,13,TRBD1,TGTGCCAGCAAGACAGGGAAAAACTATGGCTACACCTTC,CASKTGKNYGYTF
TRBJ2-7,TRBV20-1,-,11,-,TGCAGTGCTAGAGGAGGAGCAGAGCAGTACTTC,CSARGGAEQYF
TRBJ1-2,TRBV2,-,16,TRBD1,TGTGCCAGCAGAGACTCGGACAGGGGATTAACTAATGGCTACACCTTC,CASRDSDRGLTNGYTF
TRBJ2-1,TRBV30,-,15,TRBD1,TGTGCCTGGGGACAGGGAACTCAACCTAACAATGAGCAGTTCTTC,CAWGQGTQPNNEQFF